This T cell receptor beta chain was observed in a study of naive and memory T cell subsets. Study results and caveats: There was no ground truth to check naive and memory subset results. Naive repertoires, especially CD8, held a few larger clonotypes, possibly memory cells re-expressing CD45RA.

This clonotype was seen ten or more times. Antigen unknown. Two oligonucleotides, mixed equimolar, formed the beta constant-region primer covering TRBC1 and TRBC2. Four rounds of PCR amplified the ligated cDNA using nested alpha and beta constant-region primers plus SP2. TCRdb called the UMI-ligation and nested PCR reads again in MiXCR, with one record for every CDR3 protein. Counted here are roughly 150,000 distinct CDR3 sequences, about 23% occurring once; the ten biggest clones make up over 0.09%. CDR3 length equals 13 residues. Deletions cut 4 bases from V and 4 bases from J, with 11 bases between. Germline CDR1 SQVTM, CDR2 ANQGSEA.

The sequence was collected from a human donor in good health. Specimen: naive CD4+ T cells from blood. The chain employs TRBV29-1 and TRBJ2-1; D remains unclear. The CDR3 reads CSVVRSIYNEQFF. CDR3 in DNA: TGCAGCGTTGTACGGTCCATTTACAATGAGCAGTTCTTC.